Listed below are T cell receptor beta chains from one sample, sequenced in a study of blood T cell repertoires in COVID-19. Some clones are missing from TCRdb's copy, which holds only in-frame ones; the method was immunoSEQ multiplex PCR. The data contain 100,000 to 130,000 clones, 65% to 80% of them singletons. Sequences were obtained from peripheral blood. The receptors were gathered from a man between 65 and 79 years old with acute or convalescent COVID-19. Each CDR3 is given with its conserved first and last residue. The D gene is left open where the match is weak. The size entry is marked missing in some rows and otherwise reads once, few, many or a size class.

DNA	CDR3	length	J	D	V	size
TGCGCCAGCACCCTAGCGGGGGGGCCGGGCACAGATACGCAGTATTTT	CASTLAGGPGTDTQYF	16	TRBJ2-3	TRBD2	TRBV5-1	-
TGTGCCAGCAGCGGACGGGGAGGGCAGGGTGGCGAGCAGTACTTC	CASSGRGGQGGEQYF	15	TRBJ2-7	TRBD2	TRBV9	few
TGTGCCACCAATGACCTACGGGACGGGGAGCTGTTTTTT	CATNDLRDGELFF	13	TRBJ2-2	-	TRBV15	-
TGTGCCACCAGTGATGCGGCAGGGGGAAAGGCGGGCTACACCTTC	CATSDAAGGKAGYTF	15	TRBJ1-2	TRBD1	TRBV24-1	few
TGTGCCAGCAGTTACGGGACAACCTACGAGCAGTACTTC	CASSYGTTYEQYF	13	TRBJ2-7	-	TRBV6-2/TRBV6-3	-
TGTGCCAGCAGAGCAGAACCTAGGCCCTCAGAGCAGTACTTC	CASRAEPRPSEQYF	14	TRBJ2-7	-	TRBV6-5	-
TGCGCCAGCAGAGCCCAGGGTGCAACTAATGAAAAACTGTTTTTT	CASRAQGATNEKLFF	15	TRBJ1-4	-	TRBV5-1	few
TGTGCCAGCTCACCACTCGGACAGAAAAAAGAGACCCAGTACTTC	CASSPLGQKKETQYF	15	TRBJ2-5	-	TRBV18	once
TGTGCCAGCAGCTTGGCAGGGGGCTCTAACATGGAAGCTTTCTTT	CASSLAGGSNMEAFF	15	TRBJ1-1	TRBD1	TRBV5-6	-
TGTGCCAGCAGCCCAGGGACAGCTTTAGGTCGATCGTTCTTT	CASSPGTALGRSFF	14	TRBJ1-1	TRBD1	TRBV5-6	-
TGTGCCAGCAGCCCCGGGACTAGCGGGGGAGGTGGGTTCTTC	CASSPGTSGGGGFF	14	TRBJ2-1	TRBD2	TRBV3-1/TRBV3-2	-
TGTGCCAGCAGCCACAGGGTACCCAATCAGCCCCAGCATTTT	CASSHRVPNQPQHF	14	TRBJ1-5	-	TRBV5-8	-
TGCGCCAGCAGCTATTGGACAGGGGGAAACACTGAAGCTTTCTTT	CASSYWTGGNTEAFF	15	TRBJ1-1	TRBD1	TRBV4-3	-
TGTGCCAGCAGCAAGCGGGGGGCCGGCACAGATACGCAGTATTTT	CASSKRGAGTDTQYF	15	TRBJ2-3	TRBD2	TRBV11-3	once
TGTGCCAGCAGCTTAGCGGGGGGGCTCCCAGATACGCAGTATTTT	CASSLAGGLPDTQYF	15	TRBJ2-3	-	TRBV7-9	-
TGCGCCAGCAGCAAGCTAGGACAGGGGGTGGGCACTGAAGCTTTCTTT	CASSKLGQGVGTEAFF	16	TRBJ1-1	TRBD1	TRBV5-1	-
TGCGCCAGCAGCCAAGATCGGGGAATAAACACTGAAGCTTTCTTT	CASSQDRGINTEAFF	15	TRBJ1-1	-	TRBV4-3	-
TGTGCCATCGCGGGATGTCAGCCCCAGCATTTT	CAIAGCQPQHF	11	TRBJ1-5	-	TRBV3-1/TRBV3-2	-
TGCGCCAGCAGCTTGACTACAGGGGAAACTGAAGCTTTCTTT	CASSLTTGETEAFF	14	TRBJ1-1	TRBD1	TRBV5-1	-
TGTGCCAGCAGTCATCGGGGGACAGGGGTGGGGTCCTATAATTCACCCCTCCACTTT	CASSHRGTGVGSYNSPLHF	19	TRBJ1-6	TRBD1	TRBV6-6	-
TGCGCCAGCAGTCAATTTAGTAGGAACACTGAAGCTTTCTTT	CASSQFSRNTEAFF	14	TRBJ1-1	-	TRBV23-1	few
TGTGCCAGCAGTTCGGGGAGGAGATCCTACGAGCAGTACTTC	CASSSGRRSYEQYF	14	TRBJ2-7	-	TRBV6-5	-
TGCGCCAGCAGCCACAACAGCGGGACAGGGTTAAAGGATTTCGGCTACACCTTC	CASSHNSGTGLKDFGYTF	18	TRBJ1-2	TRBD1	TRBV4-1	-
TGTGCCAGCAGCCCAGCTACAGGGGGCTACGAGCAGTACTTC	CASSPATGGYEQYF	14	TRBJ2-7	TRBD1	TRBV5-5	-
TGTGCCAGCAGCATTCAACAGGGGACGACTGGAAACACCATATATTTT	CASSIQQGTTGNTIYF	16	TRBJ1-3	TRBD1	TRBV7-6	-
TGTGCCAGCAGCCAGGGGACAAACACTGAAGCTTTCTTT	CASSQGTNTEAFF	13	TRBJ1-1	-	TRBV7-3	-
TGCAGCGTGTCCGGGACTAGTGGGGCCCAGCAGTTCTTC	CSVSGTSGAQQFF	13	TRBJ2-1	TRBD2	TRBV29-1	-
TGCGCCAGCATTTACAGGACCTGCTATGGCTACACCTTC	CASIYRTCYGYTF	13	TRBJ1-2	-	TRBV10-1	-
TGTGCCTGGCCTTGGGCATACAATCAGCCCCAGCATTTT	CAWPWAYNQPQHF	13	TRBJ1-5	-	TRBV30	-
TGTGCCAGCAGCCCACGGACAGGGGGGGAAACTGAAGCTTTCTTT	CASSPRTGGETEAFF	15	TRBJ1-1	TRBD1	TRBV7-8	-
TGTGCCAGCAGCCTGGACATCCTCTATGGCTACACCTTC	CASSLDILYGYTF	13	TRBJ1-2	-	TRBV5-6	-
TGTGCCAGCTTCGCCTCCGGGACAGGGGCCTACGAGCAGTACTTC	CASFASGTGAYEQYF	15	TRBJ2-7	TRBD1	TRBV18	-
TGCAGCGCCACCCGCACGGGTGCGAACACTGAAGCTTTCTTT	CSATRTGANTEAFF	14	TRBJ1-1	-	TRBV29-1	-
TGTGCCACCAGCAGAGTGGTAGAGAACACTGAAGCTTTCTTT	CATSRVVENTEAFF	14	TRBJ1-1	-	TRBV15	-
TGTGCCAGCAGTTTGACGGCGACTGGCTATGGCTACACCTTC	CASSLTATGYGYTF	14	TRBJ1-2	-	TRBV28	-
TGTGCCAGCAGCACAATCCCGCCTGAAAAACTGTTTTTT	CASSTIPPEKLFF	13	TRBJ1-4	-	TRBV27	-
TGTGCCAGCAGCCCCGGGTCGGCTGGCACAGATACGCAGTATTTT	CASSPGSAGTDTQYF	15	TRBJ2-3	-	TRBV7-9	-
TGTGCCAGTAGTATGGAGACTAGACCCTCCTACGAGCAGTACTTC	CASSMETRPSYEQYF	15	TRBJ2-7	-	TRBV19	few
TGCAGCGTTGAGGACAGGAAGGGCACTGAAGCTTTCTTT	CSVEDRKGTEAFF	13	TRBJ1-1	TRBD1	TRBV29-1	few
TGCAGTGCTAGTCGCGGGGGGGCTTACAATGAGCAGTTCTTC	CSASRGGAYNEQFF	14	TRBJ2-1	TRBD2	TRBV20-1	-